The rows below give T cell receptor beta chains drawn from one sample of a study of OX40 agonist ivuxolimab in advanced cancers. This table comes from immunoSEQ multiplex PCR, and its TCRdb copy is limited to in-frame clones, with some not included. The profile shows around 80,000 clones, approximately 84% of them singletons. Material: CD4+ or CD8+ T cells sorted from blood, obtained in a trial of the OX40 agonist ivuxolimab. These receptors were collected from an adult with an advanced solid tumor such as melanoma, head and neck, liver or kidney cancer. The CDR3 runs from the conserved cysteine through the conserved F or W. The D gene is left open where the match is weak. Some rows mark clone size as missing; the rest say once, few, many or name a class of expanded clone.

D gene	J gene	clone size	V gene	CDR3 DNA	CDR3 protein
-	TRBJ1-4	-	TRBV4-2	TGTGCCAGCAGCCAAGGCGAAAGGACAGAAAATGAAAAACTGTTTTTT	CASSQGERTENEKLFF
-	TRBJ1-4	-	TRBV19	TGTGCCAGTAGTATCGACATACCGGGACGACTGGATGAAAAACTGTTTTTT	CASSIDIPGRLDEKLFF
-	TRBJ1-1	-	TRBV6-5	TGTGCCAGCAGTTACTCGACGGCAACGGCGAACACTGAAGCTTTCTTT	CASSYSTATANTEAFF
-	TRBJ2-3	-	TRBV9	TGTGCCAGCAGCAAAATAGCTCAGCCGCAGTATTTT	CASSKIAQPQYF
-	TRBJ1-2	-	TRBV7-9	TGTGCCAGCAGCTTAGCTGGGGGTTCTAACTATGGCTACACCTTC	CASSLAGGSNYGYTF
TRBD1	TRBJ1-5	-	TRBV6-5	TGTGCCAGCAGTCGGACAGGGGGACAGCCCCAGCATTTT	CASSRTGGQPQHF
TRBD1	TRBJ1-6	-	TRBV7-9	TGTGCCACCGGGGACAGGGGCTATAATTCACCCCTCCACTTT	CATGDRGYNSPLHF
-	TRBJ1-4	-	TRBV6-5	TGTGCCAGCAGTTTCTCTCCCCGACAGAATGAAAAACTGTTTTTT	CASSFSPRQNEKLFF
TRBD2	TRBJ2-7	-	TRBV5-1	TGCGCCAGCAGCTCTTTAACTAGCGGGGGAGCCGAGCAGTACTTC	CASSSLTSGGAEQYF
-	TRBJ1-5	few	TRBV27	TGTGCCAGCAGTTTTGATGGGTATAGCAATCAGCCCCAGCATTTT	CASSFDGYSNQPQHF
TRBD2	TRBJ2-1	-	TRBV9	TGTGCCAGCAGCGTAGCGGTAGCGGGAGATAATGAGCAGTTCTTC	CASSVAVAGDNEQFF
TRBD1	TRBJ2-7	-	TRBV5-1	TGCGCCAGCAGCTCCCTAACAGGGGGCTACGAGCAGTACTTC	CASSSLTGGYEQYF
-	TRBJ1-4	once	TRBV27	TGTGCCAGCAGAGATGAAAAACTGTTTTTT	CASRDEKLFF
TRBD1	TRBJ1-1	-	TRBV5-4	TGTGCCAGCAGCCGCAGGGGGATCATGAACACTGAAGCTTTCTTT	CASSRRGIMNTEAFF
-	TRBJ1-2	once	TRBV6-5	TGTGCCACCGTGGACAGTGGGCCCGCATACAATGGCTACACCTTC	CATVDSGPAYNGYTF
TRBD1	TRBJ1-2	-	TRBV29-1	TGCAGCGTTGAACAGGACAGGCCCTTCTATGGCTACACCTTC	CSVEQDRPFYGYTF
TRBD1	TRBJ1-4	-	TRBV5-8	TGTGCCAGCAGCTTTCGACAGGGACCGTCTAATGAAAAACTGTTTTTT	CASSFRQGPSNEKLFF
TRBD2	TRBJ2-3	-	TRBV9	TGTGCCAGCAGCGTAGGTGTAGCGGGGGGGCCGAGGACAGATACGCAGTATTTT	CASSVGVAGGPRTDTQYF
-	TRBJ2-6	-	TRBV7-8	TGTGCCAGCAGCTTAGACAGGTCATTCTCTGGGGCCAACGTCCTGACTTTC	CASSLDRSFSGANVLTF
-	TRBJ1-5	-	TRBV2	TGTGCCAGCAGCGGGAGCAGGACCAGTCAGCCCCAGCATTTT	CASSGSRTSQPQHF
-	TRBJ1-5	-	TRBV7-2	TGTGCCAGCAGCCCCCGAAAAGATCAGCCCCAGCATTTT	CASSPRKDQPQHF
TRBD1	TRBJ2-7	-	TRBV7-6	TGTGCCAGCAGCGACCGGAGAGGGAGGTCGGACAGGGGAACCTACGAGCAGTACTTC	CASSDRRGRSDRGTYEQYF
-	TRBJ2-1	-	TRBV7-2	TGTGCCAGCAGCTTAAGGTCTTACAATGAGCAGTTCTTC	CASSLRSYNEQFF
-	TRBJ1-5	-	TRBV23-1	TGCGCCAGCGGCCGGGAAATTGGTAATCAGCCCCAGCATTTT	CASGREIGNQPQHF
TRBD2	TRBJ2-1	-	TRBV7-3	TGTGCCAGCAGCTTAACTGGGGCGGGAGGTGGAGGCTACAATGAGCAGTTCTTC	CASSLTGAGGGGYNEQFF
TRBD2	TRBJ2-3	-	TRBV30	TGTGCCTGGAGTCCGGGACTAGTGGCAGATACGCAGTATTTT	CAWSPGLVADTQYF
TRBD1	TRBJ2-3	-	TRBV14	TGTGCCAGCAGCAATGGACAGGGAATCGCCCCGAGCCCCACAGATACGCAGTATTTT	CASSNGQGIAPSPTDTQYF
-	TRBJ1-5	few	TRBV6-1	TGTGCCAGCAAGGGAGGACAGCTTAATCAGCCCCAGCATTTT	CASKGGQLNQPQHF
-	TRBJ2-5	-	TRBV18	TGTGCCAGCTCACCCGCCGGGACTCAAGAGACCCAGTACTTC	CASSPAGTQETQYF
-	TRBJ2-4	-	TRBV20-1	TGCAGTGCTTCACGTACGAACATTCAGTACTTC	CSASRTNIQYF
-	TRBJ1-2	-	TRBV19	TGTGCCAGTAGTATACCGGGCTATGGCTACACCTTC	CASSIPGYGYTF
-	TRBJ1-3	-	TRBV27	TGTGCCAGCACCAACCCACAGGGAGATGGGGGAAACACCATATATTTT	CASTNPQGDGGNTIYF
-	TRBJ1-1	few	TRBV11-2	TGTGCCAGCAGCTCTTACCCGACAGCGTCACTGAACACTGAAGCTTTCTTT	CASSSYPTASLNTEAFF